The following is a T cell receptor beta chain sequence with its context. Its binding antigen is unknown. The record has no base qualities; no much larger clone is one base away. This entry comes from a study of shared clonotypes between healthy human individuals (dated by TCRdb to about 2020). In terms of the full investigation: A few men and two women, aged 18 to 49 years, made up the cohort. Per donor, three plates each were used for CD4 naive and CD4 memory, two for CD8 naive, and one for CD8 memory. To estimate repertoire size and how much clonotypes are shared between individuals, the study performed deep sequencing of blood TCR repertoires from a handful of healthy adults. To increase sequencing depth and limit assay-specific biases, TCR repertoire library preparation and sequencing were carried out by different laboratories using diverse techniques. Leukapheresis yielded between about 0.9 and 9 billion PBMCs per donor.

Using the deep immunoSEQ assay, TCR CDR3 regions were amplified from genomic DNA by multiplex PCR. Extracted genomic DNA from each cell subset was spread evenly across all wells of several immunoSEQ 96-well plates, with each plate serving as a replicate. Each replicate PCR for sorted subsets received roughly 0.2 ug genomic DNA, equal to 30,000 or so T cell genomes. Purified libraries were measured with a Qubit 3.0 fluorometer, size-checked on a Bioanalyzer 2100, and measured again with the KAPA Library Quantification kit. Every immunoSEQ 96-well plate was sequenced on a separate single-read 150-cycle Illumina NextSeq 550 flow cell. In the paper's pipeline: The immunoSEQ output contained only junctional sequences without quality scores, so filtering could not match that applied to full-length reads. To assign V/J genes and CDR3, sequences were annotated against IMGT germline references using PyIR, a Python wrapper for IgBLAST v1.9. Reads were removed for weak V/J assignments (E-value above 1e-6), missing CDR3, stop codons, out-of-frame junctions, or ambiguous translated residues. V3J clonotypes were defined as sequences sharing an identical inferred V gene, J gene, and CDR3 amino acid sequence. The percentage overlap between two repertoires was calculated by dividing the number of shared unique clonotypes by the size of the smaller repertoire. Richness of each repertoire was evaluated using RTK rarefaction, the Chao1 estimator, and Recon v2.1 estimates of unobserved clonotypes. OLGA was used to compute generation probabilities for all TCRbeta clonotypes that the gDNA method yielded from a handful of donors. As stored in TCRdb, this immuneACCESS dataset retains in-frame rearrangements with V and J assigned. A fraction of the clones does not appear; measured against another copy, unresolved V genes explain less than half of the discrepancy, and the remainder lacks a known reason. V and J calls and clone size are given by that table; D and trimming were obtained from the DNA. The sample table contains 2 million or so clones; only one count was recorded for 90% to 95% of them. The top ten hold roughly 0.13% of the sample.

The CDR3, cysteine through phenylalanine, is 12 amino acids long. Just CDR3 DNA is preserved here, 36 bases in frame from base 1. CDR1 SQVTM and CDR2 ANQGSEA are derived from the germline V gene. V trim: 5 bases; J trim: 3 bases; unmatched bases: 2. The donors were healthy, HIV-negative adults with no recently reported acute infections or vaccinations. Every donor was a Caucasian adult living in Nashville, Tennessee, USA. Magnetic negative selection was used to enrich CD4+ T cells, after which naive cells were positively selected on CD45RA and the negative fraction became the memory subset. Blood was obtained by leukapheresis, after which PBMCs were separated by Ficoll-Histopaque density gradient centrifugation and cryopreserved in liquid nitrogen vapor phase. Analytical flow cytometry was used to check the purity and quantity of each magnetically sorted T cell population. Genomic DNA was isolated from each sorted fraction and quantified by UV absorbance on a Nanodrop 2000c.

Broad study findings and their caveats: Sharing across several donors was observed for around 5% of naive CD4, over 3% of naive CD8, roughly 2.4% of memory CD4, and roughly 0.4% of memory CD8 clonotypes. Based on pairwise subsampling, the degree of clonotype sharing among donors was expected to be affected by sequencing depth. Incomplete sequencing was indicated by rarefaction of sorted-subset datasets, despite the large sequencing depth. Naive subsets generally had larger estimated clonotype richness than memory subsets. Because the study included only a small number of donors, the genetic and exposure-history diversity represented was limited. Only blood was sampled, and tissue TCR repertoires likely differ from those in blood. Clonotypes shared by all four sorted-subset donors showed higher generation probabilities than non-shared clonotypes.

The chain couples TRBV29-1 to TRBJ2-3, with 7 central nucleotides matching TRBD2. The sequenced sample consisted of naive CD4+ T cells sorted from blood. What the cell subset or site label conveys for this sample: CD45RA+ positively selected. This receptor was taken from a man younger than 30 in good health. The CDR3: CSVWTRTDTQYF. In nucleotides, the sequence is TGCAGCGTTTGGACTAGAACAGATACGCAGTATTTT.